The 25 T cell receptor beta chains presented below share a single source sample, sequenced in a study of blood T cell repertoires in COVID-19. Clones were sequenced by immunoSEQ multiplex PCR, and TCRdb holds only the in-frame ones, with some missing. The profile shows under 85,000 clones, roughly four fifths of them singletons. Sequenced material: peripheral blood. Receptors were obtained from a human donor in a cohort sampled during active COVID-19.

This chain links TRBV2 with TRBJ2-5, with a possible D match to TRBD1 (5 bases). The CDR3 sequence is 15 residues long. Trimming pared 6 bases from V and 0 bases from J, leaving 14 bases between. Germline V gene sequence: CDR1 SNHLY, CDR2 FYNNEI. CDR3 DNA sequence: TGTGCCAGCAGACAAAATAGGGGTAACCAAGAGACCCAGTACTTC. Translating it yields CASRQNRGNQETQYF.

The chain carries TRBV25-1 and TRBJ1-1, with a tentative D call TRBD1 (6 bases). CDR3 length equals 15 residues. Germline V CDR1 and CDR2: MGHDK, SYGVNS. Trimming removed 5 bases from V and 0 bases from J, with 13 bases in between. DNA of the CDR3: TGTGCCAGCAGTAACGGGGGGCCACTGAACACTGAAGCTTTCTTT. Residues: CASSNGGPLNTEAFF. The complete variable domain, with remaining parts taken from reference TRBV25-1 and TRBJ1-1, reads EADIYQTPRYLVIGTGKKITLECSQTMGHDKMYWYQQDPGMELHLIHYSYGVNSTEKGDLSSESTVSRIRTEHFPLTLESARPSHTSQYLCASSNGGPLNTEAFFGQGTRLTVV.

This clone was recorded once. V and J are TRBV29-1 and TRBJ1-1, with 9 bases that match TRBD1. With 0 bases clipped from V and 10 bases from J, the junction kept 9 bases outside the gene matches. The CDR3 runs to 14 residues. CDR1 and CDR2 (germline): SQVTM, ANQGSEA. In nucleotides, the CDR3 is TGCAGCGTTGAAGAAGTGGGACAGGGTCGTGGAGCTTTCTTT. This gives the protein CSVEEVGQGRGAFF.

The J gene is TRBJ1-2, the V gene TRBV10-3; D not certain. CDR1 and CDR2 (germline): ENHRY, SYGVKD. This CDR3 has 12 residues. Deletions cut 4 bases from V and 4 bases from J, with 7 bases between. CDR3 loop: CAISGAGYGYTF. For the CDR3, the DNA is TGTGCCATCAGTGGGGCGGGCTATGGCTACACCTTC.

J is TRBJ2-2 and V is TRBV19; D unclear. Germline V lookup: CDR1 LNHDA, CDR2 SQIVND (reference sequence). This CDR3 has 14 residues. V lost 7 bases to trimming and J lost 2 bases, with 11 bases between them. CDR3 loop: CASKLIPNTGELFF. CDR3 nucleotides: TGTGCCAGTAAGCTTATTCCTAACACCGGGGAGCTGTTTTTT.

V and J are TRBV2 and TRBJ1-5; D is unclear. Germline V lookup: CDR1 SNHLY, CDR2 FYNNEI. This CDR3 has 15 residues. V was clipped by 1 base and J by 4 bases, with 11 bases between them. CDR3 in amino acids: CASSEEPRRNQPQHF. The DNA of the CDR3 is TGTGCCAGCAGTGAAGAACCTAGGAGGAATCAGCCCCAGCATTTT.

This clone was recorded a few times. This chain links TRBV27 with TRBJ2-7; D is perhaps TRBD2 (6 bases). This CDR3 contains 13 residues. Trimming left V 10 bases short and J 7 bases short, with 20 bases between. Germline CDR1 MNHEY, CDR2 SMNVEV (reference sequence). As DNA, the CDR3 is TGTGCCACCCCAGGGCGGGATTTTGGGGAGCAGTACTTC. It is translated as CATPGRDFGEQYF.

The chain recombines TRBV5-1 with TRBJ2-3; 7 positions match TRBD2. This CDR3 has 14 amino acids. Germline trimming cut 4 bases from V and 11 bases from J; bases unmatched to any gene: 13. From germline, CDR1 is SGHRS and CDR2 YFSETQ. CDR3 DNA: TGCGCCAGCAGCCCCACTAGCATTCGGGGGGAGCAGTATTTT. It encodes CASSPTSIRGEQYF. Supplemented by reference TRBV5-1 and TRBJ2-3, the full variable domain reads KAGVTQTPRYLIKTRGQQVTLSCSPISGHRSVSWYQQTPGQGLQFLFEYFSETQRNKGNFPGRFSGRQFSNSRSEMNVSTLELGDSALYLCASSPTSIRGEQYFGPGTRLTVL.

The rearrangement joins TRBV11-2 to TRBJ2-1; the match to TRBD1 covers 10 bases. This CDR3 spans 15 amino acids. The germline gives CDR1 SGHAT, CDR2 FQNNGV. V trimming: 2 bases; J trimming: 10 bases; junction bases outside the gene matches: 8. The CDR3 is CASSLRQGALGEQFF. The CDR3 DNA reads as TGTGCCAGCAGCTTACGACAGGGGGCTTTGGGGGAGCAGTTCTTC.

The chain employs TRBV30 and TRBJ2-2; TRBD1 matches at 8 bases. Trimming took 3 bases from V and 0 from J; bases not matched to a gene: 3. Germline values: CDR1 GTSNPN, CDR2 SVGIG (reference sequence). This CDR3 comprises 15 residues. CDR3 protein: CAWRPDRANTGELFF. CDR3 coding DNA: TGTGCCTGGAGGCCGGACAGGGCGAACACCGGGGAGCTGTTTTTT.

The rearrangement links TRBV28 to TRBJ2-1, with 7 nucleotides matching TRBD1. The CDR3 consists of 16 residues. With 5 bases clipped from V and 3 bases from J, the junction kept 10 bases outside the gene matches. Looked up from germline, CDR1 is MDHEN and CDR2 is SYDVKM. The CDR3 is CASSPPVNRGYNEQFF. CDR3 nucleotides: TGTGCCAGCAGTCCTCCCGTCAACAGGGGCTACAATGAGCAGTTCTTC.

The chain uses TRBV5-5 and TRBJ1-4; possible D gene TRBD1, 5 bases. V lost 9 bases, J lost 8 bases, and 17 bases lay in between. This CDR3 has 13 residues. Germline V CDR1 and CDR2: SGHKS, YYEKEE (reference sequence). Written as DNA, the CDR3 is TGTGCCACCGGAGGGCTCGGGGCGGAAAAACTGTTTTTT. It is translated as CATGGLGAEKLFF.

The CDR3 DNA follows: TGTGCCAGTAGTCCAGACAGGGCCTTTAGTGGCTACACCTTC. Translating gives CASSPDRAFSGYTF. The V gene is TRBV19, the J gene TRBJ1-2; 7 bases are a match to TRBD1. CDR1 and CDR2 (germline): LNHDA, SQIVND (reference sequence). The CDR3 is 14 amino acids. V was clipped by 5 bases and J by 7 bases; unmatched bases: 10.

The V gene is TRBV5-5, the J gene TRBJ1-6, with a tentative D call TRBD1 (6 bases). The V gene's germline CDR1 is SGHKS and CDR2 YYEKEE (reference sequence). The CDR3 sequence is 14 residues long. Between the trimmed V and J ends, which lost 4 bases and 7 bases, there was a span of 12 bases. The DNA for the CDR3 is TGTGCCAGCAGCAAGACAGGTGTAAATTCACCCCTCCACTTT. Residues: CASSKTGVNSPLHF.

The V gene is TRBV30, the J gene TRBJ1-2, with TRBD1 matching 10 bases. The CDR3 loop spans 13 amino acids. CDR1 and CDR2 (germline): GTSNPN, SVGIG (reference sequence). V was pared by 8 bases and J by 6 bases, with 9 bases of the junction left unmatched. DNA of the CDR3: TGTGCCGGATCCACGGGACAGGGGAATGGCTACACCTTC. Its protein product is CAGSTGQGNGYTF.

The genes are TRBV27 and TRBJ2-3, with 7 bases aligning to TRBD2. With 4 bases clipped from V and 1 base from J, the junction kept 2 bases outside the gene matches. CDR1 is MNHEY and CDR2 is SMNVEV in the germline V gene (reference sequence). The CDR3 has 14 residues. The CDR3 DNA is TGTGCCAGCAGTTGGAGCGGGGGCACAGATACGCAGTATTTT. It translates to CASSWSGGTDTQYF.

This chain connects TRBV5-6 to TRBJ2-2, with D possibly matching TRBD1 (5 bases). This CDR3 spans 15 amino acids. Germline CDR1 is SGHDT and CDR2 is YYEEEE. The ends were cut back, 1 base at V and 4 bases at J, with 11 bases in the middle. CDR3 nucleotides: TGTGCCAGCAGCTTGCAAGGAAGGGGCACCGGGGAGCTGTTTTTT. Translation: CASSLQGRGTGELFF.

The J gene is TRBJ2-5, the V gene TRBV28; TRBD2 aligns across 8 bases. V dropped 4 bases and J dropped 5; count of bases not matched to a gene: 6. CDR1 is MDHEN and CDR2 is SYDVKM in the germline V gene. The CDR3 consists of 14 residues. The CDR3 protein is CASSYGGVRETQYF. The CDR3, as DNA: TGTGCCAGCAGTTACGGGGGGGTTAGGGAGACCCAGTACTTC.

The J gene is TRBJ2-7, the V gene TRBV28; 8 bases fit TRBD1. J gave up 1 base and V 5 bases, and 7 bases lay outside the gene matches. The CDR3 loop spans 15 amino acids. Germline V gene data show CDR1 as MDHEN and CDR2 as SYDVKM. The CDR3 loop reads CASSRGQGASYEQYF. CDR3 nucleotide sequence: TGTGCCAGCAGTCGCGGACAGGGAGCATCCTACGAGCAGTACTTC.

This clone occurred once. The CDR3 DNA is TGTGCCAGTAGTATCGACAGGGGGTCCGGCAATGAGCAGTTCTTC. Its translation: CASSIDRGSGNEQFF. This sequence joins TRBV19 and TRBJ2-1, with 9 bases matching TRBD1. After removal of 3 bases from V and 6 bases from J, the junction contained 6 bases not matched to a gene. Germline V lookup: CDR1 LNHDA, CDR2 SQIVND (reference sequence). There are 15 residues in the CDR3.

This clone has only a few counts. This rearrangement joins TRBV19 to TRBJ1-5; D unclear. This CDR3 contains 13 residues. V was clipped by 1 base and J by 5 bases, with 6 bases between them. Germline V gene data show CDR1 as LNHDA and CDR2 as SQIVND (reference sequence). The CDR3 DNA sequence: TGTGCCAGTAGTATAGGAAGCCATCAGCCCCAGCATTTT. Translated, it gives CASSIGSHQPQHF.

J is TRBJ2-2 and V is TRBV4-1; weak D call: TRBD1 (5 bases). This CDR3 has 13 amino acids. V lost 6 bases and J 9 bases, leaving 14 bases between the germline ends. The germline V gene encodes CDR1 MGHRA and CDR2 YSYEKL. The DNA for the CDR3 is TGCGCCAGCAGACAAATAGGGGTCCGGGAGCTGTTTTTT. It translates to CASRQIGVRELFF.

The chain recombines TRBV7-2 with TRBJ2-1; no firm D call. The CDR3 spans 13 residues. Trimming pared 1 base from V and 6 bases from J, leaving 7 bases between. In germline, CDR1 is SGHTA, CDR2 FQGNSA. The DNA of the CDR3 is TGTGCCAGCAGCTTAGATTCTTTCAATGAGCAGTTCTTC. Its protein product is CASSLDSFNEQFF.

The chain has TRBV11-1 and TRBJ2-5; weak D call: TRBD1 (5 bases). Germline-derived CDR1 and CDR2 are SGHAT and FQDESV (reference sequence). This CDR3 region has 14 residues. Between the trimmed V and J ends, which lost 2 bases and 5 bases, there was a span of 12 bases. The CDR3 region is CASSLMTVIETQYF. The CDR3 bases are TGTGCCAGCAGCTTAATGACAGTAATCGAGACCCAGTACTTC. Complete variable domain (other parts from reference TRBV11-1 and TRBJ2-5): EAEVAQSPRYKITEKSQAVAFWCDPISGHATLYWYRQILGQGPELLVQFQDESVVDDSQLPKDRFSAERLKGVDSTLKIQPAELGDSAMYLCASSLMTVIETQYFGPGTRLLVL.

This clone has just one count. The chain's CDR3 is CASSEVLSQETQYF. CDR3 DNA sequence: TGTGCCAGCAGTGAAGTCTTGTCTCAAGAGACCCAGTACTTC. V usage is TRBV2 and J usage is TRBJ2-5; D gene uncertain. CDR3 length: 14 residues. Trimming shortened V by 1 base and J by 2 bases, and 8 bases separated the two germline ends. CDR1 is SNHLY, CDR2 FYNNEI, per germline. The full variable domain, rest sourced from reference TRBV2 and TRBJ2-5, is EPEVTQTPSHQVTQMGQEVILRCVPISNHLYFYWYRQILGQKVEFLVSFYNNEISEKSEIFDDQFSVERPDGSNFTLKIRSTKLEDSAMYFCASSEVLSQETQYFGPGTRLLVL.